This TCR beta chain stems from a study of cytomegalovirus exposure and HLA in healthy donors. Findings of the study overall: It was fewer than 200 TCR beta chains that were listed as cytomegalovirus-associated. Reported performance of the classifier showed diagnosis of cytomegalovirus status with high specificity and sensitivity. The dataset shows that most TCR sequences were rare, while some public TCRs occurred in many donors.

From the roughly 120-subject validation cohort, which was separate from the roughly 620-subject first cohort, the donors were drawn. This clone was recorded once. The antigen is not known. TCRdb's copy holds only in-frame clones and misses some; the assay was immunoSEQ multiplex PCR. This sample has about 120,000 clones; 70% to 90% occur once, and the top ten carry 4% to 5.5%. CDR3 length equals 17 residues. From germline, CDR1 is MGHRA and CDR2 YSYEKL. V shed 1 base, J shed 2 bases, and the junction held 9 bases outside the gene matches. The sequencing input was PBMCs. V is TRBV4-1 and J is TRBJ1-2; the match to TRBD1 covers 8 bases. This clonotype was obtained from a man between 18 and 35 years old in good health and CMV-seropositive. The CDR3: CASSQGGFRQGNYGYTF. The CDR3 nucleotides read TGCGCCAGCAGCCAAGGAGGGTTCAGACAGGGGAACTATGGCTACACCTTC.